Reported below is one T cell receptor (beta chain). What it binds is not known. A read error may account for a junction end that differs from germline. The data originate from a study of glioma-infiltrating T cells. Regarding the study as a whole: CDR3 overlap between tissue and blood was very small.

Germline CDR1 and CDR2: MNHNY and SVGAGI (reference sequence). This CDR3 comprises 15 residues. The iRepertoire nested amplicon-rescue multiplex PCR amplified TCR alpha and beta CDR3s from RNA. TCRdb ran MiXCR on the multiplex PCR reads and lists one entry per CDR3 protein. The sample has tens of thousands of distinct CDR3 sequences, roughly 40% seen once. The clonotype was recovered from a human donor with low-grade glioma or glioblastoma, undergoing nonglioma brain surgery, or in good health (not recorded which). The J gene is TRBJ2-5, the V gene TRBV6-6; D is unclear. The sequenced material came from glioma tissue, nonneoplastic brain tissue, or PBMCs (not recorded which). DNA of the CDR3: TGTGCCAGATCCCAGAGGACGGTCCTTCAAGAGGCCCAGTACTTC. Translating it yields CARSQRTVLQEAQYF.